This TCR beta chain was sequenced during a study of cytomegalovirus exposure and HLA in healthy donors. Whole-study findings and limits: Accounts indicate the classifier identified cytomegalovirus status with strong specificity and sensitivity. Some TCR beta chains (about 180 of them) were listed as cytomegalovirus-associated. In all likelihood, a cluster of highly shared sequence variants was a sequencing artifact.

This CDR3 region has 17 residues. The germline V gene encodes CDR1 SGDLS and CDR2 YYNGEE. Losses at the gene ends were 4 bases for V and 3 bases for J; bases not matched to a gene: 11. PCR used 60 Vbeta primers and 13 Jbeta primers. The repertoire was sequenced with immunoSEQ multiplex PCR; TCRdb's copy has only in-frame clones and lacks some. The sample has about 59,000 clones; roughly nine tenths are singletons. The table lists this clone with a few counts. Antigen: not known. A much larger clone differs from this one at a single base, so this may be a read error. The V call is TRBV9, the J call TRBJ1-1; TRBD1 agrees at 11 bases. The sequenced material came from PBMCs. The TCR comes from a man aged 25-45 years in good health and CMV-seropositive. The DNA of the CDR3 is TGTGCCAGCAGCCCTCCGGACAGGGGGCGCGTGGACACTGAAGCTTTCTTT. It yields the protein CASSPPDRGRVDTEAFF. Full variable domain (rest looked up from reference TRBV9 and TRBJ1-1): DSGVTQTPKHLITATGQRVTLRCSPRSGDLSVYWYQQSLDQGLQFLIQYYNGEERAKGNILERFSAQQFPDLHSELNLSSLELGDSALYFCASSPPDRGRVDTEAFFGQGTRLTVV.